Shown below are 20 T cell receptor beta chains from a single sample sequenced in a study of spatial heterogeneity in lung cancer. A single record per CDR3 protein comes from TCRdb applying MiXCR to the 5' RACE reads. The sample includes about 48,000 distinct CDR3 sequences, less than 6% of them seen just once. Time point specified: sample taken at primary tumor resection. No cell sorting; template was whole RNA from tumor, lung tissue or PBMC. This specimen consisted of PBMCs, obtained at surgery. The source is a male donor with early-stage non-small cell lung cancer.

This clonotype was counted ten times or more. The CDR3 sequence is CASGPTVYSNQPQHF. CDR3 coding DNA: TGTGCCAGCGGCCCGACAGTTTATAGCAATCAGCCCCAGCATTTT. This chain uses TRBV6-6 with TRBJ1-5, with D perhaps matching TRBD1 (5 bases). The V end lost 8 bases, the J end lost 0 bases, and 14 bases lay between the germline ends. Germline assignment: CDR1 MNHNY and CDR2 SVGAGI (reference sequence). The CDR3 totals 15 residues.

This clonotype has ten or more counts. The V gene is TRBV4-3, the J gene TRBJ2-4, with D possibly being TRBD1 or TRBD2 (6 bases each). The germline gives CDR1 LGHNA, CDR2 YSLEER. CDR3 length: 15 residues. The germline V and J ends were trimmed by 0 bases and 8 bases, with 14 bases remaining between them. CDR3 nucleotide sequence: TGCGCCAGCAGCCAAGATGGAGGGGGTAGAGACATTCAGTACTTC. Protein: CASSQDGGGRDIQYF.

In its sample, this clonotype was seen a few times. The chain carries TRBV4-2 and TRBJ2-5, with 8 bases that match TRBD1. Germline V lookup: CDR1 LGHNA, CDR2 YNFKEQ. The CDR3 has 17 amino acids. Losses at the gene ends were 2 bases for V and 1 base for J; bases not matched to a gene: 9. The CDR3 loop reads CASSQSTGGYVQETQYF. CDR3 DNA sequence: TGTGCCAGCAGCCAATCAACAGGGGGTTACGTCCAAGAGACCCAGTACTTC.

This clonotype was detected ten times or more. The chain joins TRBV20-1 to TRBJ2-3, with unresolved D. Germline V gives CDR1 DFQATT, CDR2 SNEGSKA (reference sequence). V shed 6 bases and J shed 0 bases, with 13 bases lying between them. The CDR3 spans 14 residues. CDR3 in DNA: TGCAGTGCCCGGCCAAGTTCTAGCACAGATACGCAGTATTTT. Translating it yields CSARPSSSTDTQYF.

This clonotype appeared many times. This chain uses TRBV12-3 or TRBV12-4 with TRBJ2-5, with TRBD1 identical over 8 bases. Trimming took 3 bases from V and 1 from J; bases not matched to a gene: 4. The CDR3 sequence is 15 residues long. CDR3: CASSLVGTGQETQYF. CDR3 DNA: TGTGCCAGCAGTTTGGTAGGGACAGGCCAAGAGACCCAGTACTTC.

V is TRBV7-2 and J is TRBJ2-3; D unclear. Germline V gene sequence: CDR1 SGHTA, CDR2 FQGNSA. The CDR3 extends over 14 amino acids. Trimming cost V 1 base and J 2 bases, with 7 bases left between them. CDR3 sequence reads: CASSLVPNTDTQYF. DNA for the CDR3: TGTGCCAGCAGCTTAGTTCCTAACACAGATACGCAGTATTTT. The whole variable domain, remainder taken from reference TRBV7-2 and TRBJ2-3, is GAGVSQSPSNKVTEKGKDVELRCDPISGHTALYWYRQSLGQGLEFLIYFQGNSAPDKSGLPSDRFSAERTGGSVSTLTIQRTQQEDSAVYLCASSLVPNTDTQYFGPGTRLTVL.

In this sample, this clonotype turned up a few times. The V call is TRBV28, the J call TRBJ2-5; 8 nucleotides agree with TRBD1. Unmatched junction bases numbered 4, after V lost 0 bases and J lost 4 bases. Germline loops: CDR1 MDHEN, CDR2 SYDVKM. CDR3 length equals 15 residues. In nucleotides, the CDR3 is TGTGCCAGCAGTTTATGGGGCAGGGGGCCAGAGACCCAGTACTTC. It encodes CASSLWGRGPETQYF. Supplemented by reference TRBV28 and TRBJ2-5, the full variable domain reads DVKVTQSSRYLVKRTGEKVFLECVQDMDHENMFWYRQDPGLGLRLIYFSYDVKMKEKGDIPEGYSVSREKKERFSLILESASTNQTSMYLCASSLWGRGPETQYFGPGTRLLVL.

This clonotype was counted ten times or more. The chain employs TRBV7-2 and TRBJ2-1; the D is unclear. The CDR3 is 13 amino acids. With 2 bases removed from V and 5 bases from J, the gap between germline ends came to 7 bases. The germline CDR1 and CDR2 sequences are SGHTA and FQGNSA. DNA of the CDR3: TGTGCCAGCAGCTTAAACGCTGACAATGAGCAGTTCTTC. Its protein is CASSLNADNEQFF. Filled out from reference TRBV7-2 and TRBJ2-1, the complete variable domain reads GAGVSQSPSNKVTEKGKDVELRCDPISGHTALYWYRQSLGQGLEFLIYFQGNSAPDKSGLPSDRFSAERTGGSVSTLTIQRTQQEDSAVYLCASSLNADNEQFFGPGTRLTVL.

This clonotype was picked up many times. V gene TRBV11-2 combines with J gene TRBJ1-2, with 9 bases lining up with TRBD1. Trimming removed 3 bases from V and 2 bases from J; junction bases left unmatched: 4. The CDR3 runs 15 residues. CDR1 and CDR2 from the germline V gene are SGHAT and FQNNGV. The CDR3 reads CASSFYGTGNYGYTF. The CDR3 region has the DNA TGTGCCAGCAGCTTTTACGGGACAGGGAACTATGGCTACACCTTC.

The sample holds many counts of this clonotype. The chain recombines TRBV6-4 with TRBJ2-1; 7 bases are a match to TRBD2. CDR3 size: 15 residues. Germline lookup yields CDR1 MRHNA and CDR2 SNTAGT. CDR3 in DNA: TGTGGTACACCAGTCCGGGAGGAGGGCTACAATGAGCAGTTCTTC. Amino acid sequence: CGTPVREEGYNEQFF.

The sample holds many counts of this clonotype. The CDR3 region has the DNA TGCAGTGCTACCGGGCCTAACACCGGGGAGCTGTTTTTT. Protein: CSATGPNTGELFF. This sequence joins TRBV20-1 and TRBJ2-2; unclear D gene. The CDR3 has 13 amino acids. V was trimmed by 4 bases and J by 2 bases, leaving 8 bases between them. Germline V gives CDR1 DFQATT, CDR2 SNEGSKA (reference sequence).

This clonotype was detected many times. The V and J genes are TRBV5-1 and TRBJ2-1, with 13 bases aligning to TRBD2. From germline, CDR1 is SGHRS and CDR2 YFSETQ. The CDR3 consists of 15 residues. Trimming cost V 4 bases and J 12 bases; bases outside gene matches: 10. This chain's CDR3 is CASSDGTSGTVGQFF. CDR3 nucleotide sequence: TGCGCCAGCAGCGACGGGACTAGCGGGACGGTGGGGCAGTTCTTC.

This clonotype was detected many times. A junction end diverges from the germline sequence, so it may reflect a read error. The chain employs TRBV7-7 and TRBJ2-5; D perhaps matches TRBD1 (5 bases). Per the germline V gene, CDR1 is SSHAT and CDR2 is FNYEAQ (reference sequence). This CDR3 is built from 14 residues. The CDR3 nucleotides are TGTGCTAGCAGCGATAGTCCAGGGCAAGAGACCCAGTACTTC. It specifies CASSDSPGQETQYF.

This clonotype was recorded at least ten times. The gene calls are TRBV19 and TRBJ1-2; 8 bases match TRBD1. Germline assignment: CDR1 LNHDA and CDR2 SQIVND (reference sequence). The length of the CDR3 is 14 residues. V lost 8 bases to trimming and J lost 2 bases; unmatched junction nucleotides: 7. CDR3 in DNA: TGTGCCAGTCTTCGTCGACAGGGGAACTATGGCTACACCTTC. Translated: CASLRRQGNYGYTF.

As regards this clonotype: This clone may be a read error of a much larger clone one base away. V usage is TRBV5-6 and J usage is TRBJ2-7; D perhaps matches TRBD1 (6 bases). Germline CDR1 reads SGHDT; CDR2 reads YYEEEE. The CDR3 loop spans 14 amino acids. The V end lost 4 bases, the J end lost 2 bases, and 13 bases lay between the germline ends. As DNA, the CDR3 is TGTGCCAGCAGCCCCGACAGGACCACCTACGAGCAGTACTTC. It codes for CASSPDRTTYEQYF. The full variable domain, rest sourced from reference TRBV5-6 and TRBJ2-7, is DAGVTQSPTHLIKTRGQQVTLRCSPKSGHDTVSWYQQALGQGPQFIFQYYEEEERQRGNFPDRFSGHQFPNYSSELNVNALLLGDSALYLCASSPDRTTYEQYFGPGTRLTVT.

This clonotype was recorded at least ten times. The V call is TRBV28, the J call TRBJ1-5; D is unresolved. The V end lost 4 bases, the J end lost 2 bases, and 9 bases lay between the germline ends. The CDR3 loop spans 14 amino acids. Looked up from germline, CDR1 is MDHEN and CDR2 is SYDVKM. The CDR3 is CASSWSGGNQPQHF. The CDR3 nucleotides are TGTGCCAGCAGTTGGTCTGGGGGCAATCAGCCCCAGCATTTT. Combining the CDR3 with reference TRBV28 and TRBJ1-5 gives the whole variable domain DVKVTQSSRYLVKRTGEKVFLECVQDMDHENMFWYRQDPGLGLRLIYFSYDVKMKEKGDIPEGYSVSREKKERFSLILESASTNQTSMYLCASSWSGGNQPQHFGDGTRLSIL.

This clonotype was counted between two and nine times. V is TRBV7-3 and J is TRBJ2-3, with 7 bases aligning to TRBD1. The junction had 8 bases not matched to a gene; V was cut back by 1 base and J by 4 bases. CDR1 is SGHTA and CDR2 is FQGTGA in the germline V gene. The CDR3 loop spans 16 amino acids. The CDR3 here is CASSLMSQGIADTQYF. The DNA for the CDR3 is TGTGCCAGCAGCTTAATGTCACAGGGGATCGCAGATACGCAGTATTTT. Based on the CDR3 plus reference TRBV7-3 and TRBJ2-3, the full variable domain is GAGVSQTPSNKVTEKGKYVELRCDPISGHTALYWYRQSLGQGPEFLIYFQGTGAADDSGLPNDRFFAVRPEGSVSTLKIQRTERGDSAVYLCASSLMSQGIADTQYFGPGTRLTVL.

There are many counts of this clonotype. The chain uses TRBV19 and TRBJ2-6; D ambiguous. Deletions cut 3 bases from V and 4 bases from J, with 10 bases between. Germline V gene lookup returns CDR1 LNHDA and CDR2 SQIVND (reference sequence). The CDR3 length is 15 residues. As DNA, the CDR3 is TGTGCCAGTAGTATCGGAAGTGGAGGGGCCAACGTCCTGACTTTC. This sequence encodes CASSIGSGGANVLTF.

This clonotype is judged medium-sized. V gene TRBV29-1 combines with J gene TRBJ2-3, with D hard to call. Trimming pared 3 bases from V and 1 base from J, leaving 8 bases between. Germline-derived CDR1 and CDR2 are SQVTM and ANQGSEA. The CDR3 runs to 13 residues. This chain's CDR3 is CSVEWQGTDTQYF. The CDR3 DNA reads as TGCAGCGTTGAGTGGCAGGGCACAGATACGCAGTATTTT.

This clonotype was seen repeatedly, ten times or more. The chain carries TRBV5-1 and TRBJ2-2; the match to TRBD1 covers 7 bases. Germline V lookup: CDR1 SGHRS, CDR2 YFSETQ. The V and J ends lost 2 bases and 3 bases, in that order; junction bases with no gene match: 7. This CDR3 has 16 residues. The CDR3 nucleotides read TGCGCCAGCAGCTTAAGCCGGGACAGTTACACCGGGGAGCTGTTTTTT. Residues: CASSLSRDSYTGELFF.